The TCR beta chain described here comes from a study of blood T cell repertoires in COVID-19. About the research overall: The samples span acute and convalescent COVID-19 from the United States, Italy and Spain. PBMCs, B-cell-depleted T cells, or T cells were the source of the cDNA or gDNA that made up the material.

The CDR3 loop spans 13 amino acids. V was cut by 8 bases and J by 0 bases, with 10 bases left in between. Looked up from germline, CDR1 is LNHDA and CDR2 is SQIVND (reference sequence). This clone was seen a few times. As originally analysed: Counts of nucleated cells, estimated from reference gene primer amplification, were obtained. Some clones are missing from TCRdb's copy, which holds only in-frame ones; the method was immunoSEQ multiplex PCR. V and J calls and clone size come straight from that table; D and trimming were deduced from the DNA. The sample includes 55,000 to 95,000 clones, roughly 80% seen only once; the top ten take approximately 22%.

The chain is built from TRBV19 and TRBJ1-1, with D possibly matching TRBD1 (6 bases). The source of this sequence is a woman in her seventies with acute or convalescent COVID-19. What was sequenced was peripheral blood. The DNA of the CDR3 is TGTGCCAGTCAGGGGTCTATGAACACTGAAGCTTTCTTT. Protein: CASQGSMNTEAFF. Filled out from reference TRBV19 and TRBJ1-1, the complete variable domain reads DGGITQSPKYLFRKEGQNVTLSCEQNLNHDAMYWYRQDPGQGLRLIYYSQIVNDFQKGDIAEGYSVSREKKESFPLTVTSAQKNPTAFYLCASQGSMNTEAFFGQGTRLTVV.